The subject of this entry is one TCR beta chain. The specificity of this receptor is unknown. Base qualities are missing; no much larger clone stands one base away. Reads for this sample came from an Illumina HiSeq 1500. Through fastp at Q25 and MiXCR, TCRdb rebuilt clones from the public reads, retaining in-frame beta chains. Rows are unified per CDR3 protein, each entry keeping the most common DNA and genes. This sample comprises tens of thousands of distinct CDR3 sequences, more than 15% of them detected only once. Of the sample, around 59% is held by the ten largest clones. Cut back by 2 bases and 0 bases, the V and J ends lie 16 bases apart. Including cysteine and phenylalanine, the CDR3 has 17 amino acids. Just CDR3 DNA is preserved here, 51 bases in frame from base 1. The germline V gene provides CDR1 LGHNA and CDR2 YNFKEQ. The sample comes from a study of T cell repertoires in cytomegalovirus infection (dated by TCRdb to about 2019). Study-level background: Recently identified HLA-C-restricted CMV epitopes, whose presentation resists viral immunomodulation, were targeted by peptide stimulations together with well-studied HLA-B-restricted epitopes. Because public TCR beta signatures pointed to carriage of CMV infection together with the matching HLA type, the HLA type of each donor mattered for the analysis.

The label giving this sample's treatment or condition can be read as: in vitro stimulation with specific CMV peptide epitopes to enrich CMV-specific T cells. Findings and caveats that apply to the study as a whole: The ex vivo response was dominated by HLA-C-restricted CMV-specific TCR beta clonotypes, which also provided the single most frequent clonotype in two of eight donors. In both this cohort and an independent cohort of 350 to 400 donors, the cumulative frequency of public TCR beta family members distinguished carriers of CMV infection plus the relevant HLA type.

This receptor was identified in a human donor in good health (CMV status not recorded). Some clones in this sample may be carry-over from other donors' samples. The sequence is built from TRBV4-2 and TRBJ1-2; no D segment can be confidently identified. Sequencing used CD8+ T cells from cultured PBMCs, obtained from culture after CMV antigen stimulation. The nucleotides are TGTGCCAGCAGCCAAATCGGGAGGAGAGTTCCTAACTATGGCTACACCTTC. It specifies CASSQIGRRVPNYGYTF.